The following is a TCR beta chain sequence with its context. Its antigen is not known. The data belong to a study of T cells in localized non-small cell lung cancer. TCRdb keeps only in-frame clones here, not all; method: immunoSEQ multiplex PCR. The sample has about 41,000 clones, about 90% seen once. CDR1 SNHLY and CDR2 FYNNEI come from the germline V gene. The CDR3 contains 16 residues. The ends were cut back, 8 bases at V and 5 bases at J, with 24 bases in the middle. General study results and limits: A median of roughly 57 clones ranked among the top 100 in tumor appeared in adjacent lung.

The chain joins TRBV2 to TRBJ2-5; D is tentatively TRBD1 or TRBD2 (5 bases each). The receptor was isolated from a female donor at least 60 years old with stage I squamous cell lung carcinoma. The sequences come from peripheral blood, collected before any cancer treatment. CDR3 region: CASLRTVVGWGETQYF. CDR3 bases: TGTGCCAGCCTGAGAACCGTAGTGGGGTGGGGGGAGACCCAGTACTTC.